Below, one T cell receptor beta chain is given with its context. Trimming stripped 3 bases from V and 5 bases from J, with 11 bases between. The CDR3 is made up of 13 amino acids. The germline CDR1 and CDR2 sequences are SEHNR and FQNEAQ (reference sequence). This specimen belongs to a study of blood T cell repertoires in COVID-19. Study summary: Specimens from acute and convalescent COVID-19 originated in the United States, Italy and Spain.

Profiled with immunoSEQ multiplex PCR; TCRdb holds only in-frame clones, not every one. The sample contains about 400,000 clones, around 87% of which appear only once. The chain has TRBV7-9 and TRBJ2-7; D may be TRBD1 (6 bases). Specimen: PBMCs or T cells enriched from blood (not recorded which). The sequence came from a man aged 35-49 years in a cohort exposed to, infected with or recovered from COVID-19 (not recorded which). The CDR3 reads CASSLNRDHEQYF. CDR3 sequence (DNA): TGTGCCAGCAGCTTGAACAGGGATCACGAGCAGTACTTC.